The clone carrying this T cell receptor (beta chain) was found once. These data come from a study of shared clonotypes between healthy human individuals. Across the whole study: The donor pool was made up of a couple of women and three men aged 18 to 49. There were three CD4 naive, three CD4 memory, two CD8 naive and one CD8 memory plates per donor.

Naive CD8 cells lacked CD45RO, underwent positive selection for CCR7 and left out terminally differentiated effector memory CD45RA+ cells. Repertoires were generated with immunoSEQ multiplex PCR, while TCRdb's copy carries only in-frame clones and drops some. The sample lists around 2,000,000 clones, 90% to 95% occurring once. This receptor was taken from a man between 18 and 35 years old in good health. Some clones in this sample may be carry-over from other donors' samples. Sequences were obtained from naive CD8+ T cells from PBMCs.

DNA of the CDR3: TGTGCCAGCAGCGGGTGGACCACCTACACCTTC. Its protein is CASSGWTTYTF. The rearrangement uses TRBV9 and TRBJ1-2, with no clear D. Germline lookup yields CDR1 SGDLS and CDR2 YYNGEE. This CDR3 has 11 amino acids. The V gene lost 3 bases and the J gene lost 10 bases, with 10 bases spanning the gap. Together with reference TRBV9 and TRBJ1-2, the CDR3 gives the full variable domain: DSGVTQTPKHLITATGQRVTLRCSPRSGDLSVYWYQQSLDQGLQFLIQYYNGEERAKGNILERFSAQQFPDLHSELNLSSLELGDSALYFCASSGWTTYTFGSGTRLTVV.